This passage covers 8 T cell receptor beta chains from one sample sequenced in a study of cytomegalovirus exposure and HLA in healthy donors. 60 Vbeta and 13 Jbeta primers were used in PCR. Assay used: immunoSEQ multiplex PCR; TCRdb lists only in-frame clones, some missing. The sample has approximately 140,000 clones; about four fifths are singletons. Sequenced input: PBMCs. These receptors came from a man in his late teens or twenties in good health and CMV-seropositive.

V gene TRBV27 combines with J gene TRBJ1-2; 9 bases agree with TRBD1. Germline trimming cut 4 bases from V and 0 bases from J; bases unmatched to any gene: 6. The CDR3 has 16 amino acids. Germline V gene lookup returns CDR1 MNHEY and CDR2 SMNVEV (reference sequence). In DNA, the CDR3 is TGTGCCAGCAGTTCATGGGACAGGGAAACTAACTATGGCTACACCTTC. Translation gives CASSSWDRETNYGYTF.

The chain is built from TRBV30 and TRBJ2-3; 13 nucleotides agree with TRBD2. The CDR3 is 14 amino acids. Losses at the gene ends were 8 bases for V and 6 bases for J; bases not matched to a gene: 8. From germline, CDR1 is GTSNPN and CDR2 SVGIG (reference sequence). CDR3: CAGGGLAGTDTQYF. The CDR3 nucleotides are TGTGCCGGTGGGGGACTAGCGGGAACTGATACGCAGTATTTT.

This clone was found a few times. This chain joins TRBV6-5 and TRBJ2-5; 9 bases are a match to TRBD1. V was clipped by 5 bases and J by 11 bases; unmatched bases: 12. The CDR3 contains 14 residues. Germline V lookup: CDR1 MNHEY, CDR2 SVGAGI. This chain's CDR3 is CASSRLGTGFVQYF. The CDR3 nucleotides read TGTGCCAGCAGTCGACTTGGGACAGGGTTTGTGCAGTACTTC.

CDR3 protein: CASSLTGTETQYF. The DNA for the CDR3 is TGTGCCAGCAGCTTGACAGGGACAGAGACCCAGTACTTC. This chain links TRBV5-6 with TRBJ2-5, with D possibly TRBD1 on 6 matching bases. Germline loops: CDR1 SGHDT, CDR2 YYEEEE. Trimming stripped 1 base from V and 4 bases from J, with 8 bases between. The CDR3 spans 13 residues.

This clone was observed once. The CDR3 protein is CASSLRGGGTNEKLFF. CDR3 nucleotide sequence: TGTGCCAGCAGCCTGCGGGGCGGGGGTACTAATGAAAAACTGTTTTTT. The chain joins TRBV7-9 to TRBJ1-4; D perhaps matches TRBD1 (5 bases). The CDR3 has 16 amino acids. Germline CDR1 reads SEHNR; CDR2 reads FQNEAQ (reference sequence). V shed 5 bases and J shed 2 bases, with 15 bases lying between them.

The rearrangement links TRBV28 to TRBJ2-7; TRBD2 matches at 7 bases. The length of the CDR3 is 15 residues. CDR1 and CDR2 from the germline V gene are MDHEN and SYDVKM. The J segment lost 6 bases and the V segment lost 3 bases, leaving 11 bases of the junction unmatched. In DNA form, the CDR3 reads TGTGCCAGCAGTTTGTCGGCGGGAGAATTTTCCGAGCAGTACTTC. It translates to CASSLSAGEFSEQYF.

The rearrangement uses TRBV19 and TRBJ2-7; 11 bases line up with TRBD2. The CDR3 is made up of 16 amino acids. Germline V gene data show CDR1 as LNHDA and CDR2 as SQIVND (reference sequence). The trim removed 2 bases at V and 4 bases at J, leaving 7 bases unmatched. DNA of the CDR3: TGTGCCAGTAGTATATCCGTAGCGGGAGGGTTTTACGAGCAGTACTTC. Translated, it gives CASSISVAGGFYEQYF.

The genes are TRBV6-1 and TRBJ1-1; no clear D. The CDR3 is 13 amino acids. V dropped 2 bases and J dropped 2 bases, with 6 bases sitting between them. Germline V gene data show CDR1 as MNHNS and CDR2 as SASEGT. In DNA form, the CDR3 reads TGTGCCAGCAGTGAAAAATCTAACACTGAAGCTTTCTTT. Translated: CASSEKSNTEAFF.